The sequence of this TCR beta chain was determined in a study of OX40 agonist ivuxolimab in advanced cancers. Study as a whole: Patients treated during dose escalation were battling hepatocellular carcinoma, melanoma, renal cell or head and neck cancer.

TCRdb keeps only in-frame clones here, not all; method: immunoSEQ multiplex PCR. Of about 69,000 clones in the sample, roughly 90% were seen once. Prior autoimmune disease or systemic immunosuppression barred patients. With 3 bases clipped from V and 3 bases from J, the junction kept 7 bases outside the gene matches. The CDR3 has 17 amino acids. Per the germline V gene, CDR1 is LNHDA and CDR2 is SQIVND (reference sequence). Study findings and constraints: Both blood CD4+ and CD8+ T cells showed clonal growth by week 6 at 0.1 to 3.0 mg/kg.

With respect to this clone: Its antigen is unidentified.

The specimen was CD4+ or CD8+ T cells sorted from blood, collected in a trial of the OX40 agonist ivuxolimab. The V call is TRBV19, the J call TRBJ2-6; 8 bases align to TRBD1. The receptor comes from an adult with an advanced solid tumor such as melanoma, head and neck, liver or kidney cancer. The CDR3 spells CASSISQGAFGANVLTF. In DNA, the CDR3 is TGTGCCAGTAGTATTAGCCAGGGGGCGTTTGGGGCCAACGTCCTGACTTTC. The full variable domain, rest sourced from reference TRBV19 and TRBJ2-6, is DGGITQSPKYLFRKEGQNVTLSCEQNLNHDAMYWYRQDPGQGLRLIYYSQIVNDFQKGDIAEGYSVSREKKESFPLTVTSAQKNPTAFYLCASSISQGAFGANVLTFGAGSRLTVL.